The 20 T cell receptor beta chains reported below all come from one sample, sequenced in a study of PD-1 blockade in classical Hodgkin lymphoma. Using immunoSEQ multiplex PCR, the repertoire was profiled, and TCRdb retains in-frame clones only, with some absent. The table has 30,000 to 40,000 clones, roughly 90% seen once. After autologous stem cell transplantation all patients relapsed, and prior brentuximab vedotin exposure differed between cohorts. Thawed PBMCs yielded CD4+ T cells through magnetic negative selection. The sequenced sample was CD4+ T cells from blood, obtained at baseline. These receptor sequences come from a human donor with classical Hodgkin lymphoma.

The rearrangement joins TRBV28 to TRBJ1-2; a possible D gene is TRBD1 (5 bases). Trimming removed 3 bases from V and 2 bases from J, with 7 bases in between. CDR3 length: 13 residues. Per the germline V gene, CDR1 is MDHEN and CDR2 is SYDVKM. The CDR3 coding sequence is TGTGCCAGCAGTTTGGGGCTAAACTATGGCTACACCTTC. Translating gives CASSLGLNYGYTF.

The table lists this clone with a count of one. The chain uses TRBV5-6 and TRBJ1-2, with D possibly being TRBD1 (5 bases). The CDR3 consists of 13 residues. The V and J ends lost 2 bases and 4 bases respectively, with 9 bases between them. The germline V gene has CDR1 SGHDT and CDR2 YYEEEE. DNA of the CDR3: TGTGCCAGCAGCTTCGGGGGGGGCTATGGCTACACCTTC. It specifies CASSFGGGYGYTF.

The chain links TRBV6-1 to TRBJ1-2; a weak D match, TRBD1 (5 bases). The CDR3 contains 13 residues. Between the trimmed V and J ends, which lost 2 bases and 4 bases, there was a span of 8 bases. Per germline, CDR1 MNHNS and CDR2 SASEGT. CDR3 in DNA: TGTGCCAGCAGTGAACCAGGGATCTATGGCTACACCTTC. Translated: CASSEPGIYGYTF.

This clone was counted a single time. The J gene is TRBJ2-3, the V gene TRBV4-1, with D tentatively TRBD1 (6 bases). The germline V gene has CDR1 MGHRA and CDR2 YSYEKL. V lost 0 bases and J lost 4, with 29 bases in between. The CDR3 runs to 21 residues. In DNA form, the CDR3 reads TGCGCCAGCAGCCAAGATCTCCAGGGTATAGGTGAGGGGGTTAGTCCAGATACGCAGTATTTT. As protein: CASSQDLQGIGEGVSPDTQYF.

V is TRBV7-7 and J is TRBJ2-5, with unresolved D. Germline CDR1 is SSHAT and CDR2 is FNYEAQ (reference sequence). The CDR3 extends over 13 amino acids. The CDR3 DNA follows: TGTGCTAGTGAGACGGCATTCGGGGAGACCCAGTACTTC. It is translated as CASETAFGETQYF.

The chain uses TRBV9 and TRBJ2-7; no reliable D call. The V and J ends lost 3 bases and 4 bases respectively, with 5 bases between them. This CDR3 is built from 11 residues. Germline lookup yields CDR1 SGDLS and CDR2 YYNGEE. CDR3 DNA sequence: TGTGCCAGCAGCGCCTTGTACGAGCAGTACTTC. Its protein product is CASSALYEQYF.

V gene TRBV21-1 combines with J gene TRBJ1-3; the table gives TRBD1 as D, unverified against the DNA. TRBV21-1 counts as a pseudogene. The CDR3 is 16 amino acids. The CDR3 sequence is CASSPRDRTSGNTIYF. The CDR3 DNA sequence: TGTGCCAGCAGCCCTCGGGACAGAACCTCTGGAAACACCATATATTTT.

CDR3 region: CASSIVDQPQHF. In DNA form, the CDR3 reads TGTGCCAGTAGTATAGTCGATCAGCCCCAGCATTTT. The chain combines TRBV19 with TRBJ1-5; no reliable D call. This CDR3 comprises 12 residues. Germline lookup yields CDR1 LNHDA and CDR2 SQIVND (reference sequence). Trimming stripped 1 base from V and 5 bases from J, with 3 bases between.

The J gene is TRBJ2-3, the V gene TRBV19; 8 bases fit TRBD2. Germline trimming cut 7 bases from V and 7 bases from J; bases unmatched to any gene: 7. The CDR3 extends over 13 amino acids. Per germline, CDR1 LNHDA and CDR2 SQIVND (reference sequence). The CDR3 here is CASTAGEANTQYF. CDR3 in DNA: TGTGCCAGTACAGCGGGAGAAGCGAATACGCAGTATTTT.

The chain joins TRBV6-5 to TRBJ1-1; no reliable D call. Germline lookup yields CDR1 MNHEY and CDR2 SVGAGI. The CDR3 length is 14 residues. Deletions cut 2 bases from V and 1 base from J, with 8 bases between. CDR3 DNA sequence: TGTGCCAGCAGTTACCGGGCGAAGAACACTGAAGCTTTCTTT. Protein: CASSYRAKNTEAFF.

This clone has just one count. The chain has TRBV5-1 and TRBJ2-3; 7 bases fit TRBD2. The CDR3 contains 15 residues. Trimming at V came to 4 bases and at J to 5 bases, leaving 10 bases not matched to a gene. CDR1 and CDR2 (germline): SGHRS, YFSETQ. This CDR3 is CASSGGLEMLDTQYF. CDR3 sequence (DNA): TGCGCCAGCAGCGGCGGACTAGAGATGTTAGATACGCAGTATTTT.

This clone was recorded once. The chain is built from TRBV14 and TRBJ1-3; perhaps TRBD1 as D (5 bases). Per germline, CDR1 SGHDN and CDR2 FVKESK. The V end lost 4 bases, the J end lost 0 bases, and 16 bases lay between the germline ends. The CDR3 spans 17 residues. This CDR3 is CASSRPRGLLSGNTIYF. CDR3 sequence (DNA): TGTGCCAGCAGCCGCCCCCGGGGCCTCCTCTCTGGAAACACCATATATTTT.

J is TRBJ2-3 and V is TRBV12-5; 10 nucleotides align to TRBD2. The CDR3 has 17 amino acids. The trim removed 0 bases at V and 5 bases at J, leaving 8 bases unmatched. Per the germline V gene, CDR1 is LGHNT and CDR2 is FRNRAP. This CDR3 reads CASGLVSSGGGGDTQYF. As DNA, the CDR3 is TGTGCTAGTGGTTTGGTCTCTAGCGGGGGAGGAGGAGATACGCAGTATTTT.

V is TRBV27 and J is TRBJ2-2, with 11 bases lining up with TRBD2. The germline V gene encodes CDR1 MNHEY and CDR2 SMNVEV (reference sequence). CDR3 length: 16 residues. V dropped 2 bases and J dropped 5; count of bases not matched to a gene: 4. The CDR3, as DNA: TGTGCCAGCAGTTTAAGTAGCGGGAGGGCGACCGGGGAGCTGTTTTTT. It specifies CASSLSSGRATGELFF.

The CDR3 here is CASSLAGEGSYGYTF. The CDR3 DNA reads as TGCGCCAGCAGCTTGGCTGGGGAGGGGAGCTATGGCTACACCTTC. The chain uses TRBV5-1 and TRBJ1-2; D perhaps matches TRBD1 (5 bases). The CDR3 has 15 amino acids. Trimming shortened V by 0 bases and J by 4 bases, and 13 bases separated the two germline ends. CDR1 is SGHRS, CDR2 YFSETQ, per germline.

The chain is built from TRBV5-3 and TRBJ1-1, with a possible D match to TRBD1 (5 bases). TRBV5-3 is an ORF, with its function uncertain. The ends were cut back, 4 bases at V and 10 bases at J, with 17 bases in the middle. This CDR3 has 13 residues. The CDR3 DNA follows: TGTGCCAGAAGCCCCGGCGGGGGGAGAGGAGCTTTCTTT. Its translation: CARSPGGGRGAFF.

The V gene is TRBV4-2, the J gene TRBJ2-1, with TRBD2 matching over 10 bases. J gave up 0 bases and V 1 base, and 0 bases lay outside the gene matches. Germline CDR1 reads LGHNA; CDR2 reads YNFKEQ. CDR3 length equals 16 residues. CDR3 DNA: TGTGCCAGCAGCCAAGGGACTAGCGGCTCCTACAATGAGCAGTTCTTC. Residues: CASSQGTSGSYNEQFF.

There are a few counts of this clone. The chain uses TRBV12-5 and TRBJ1-1, with unresolved D. With 4 bases removed from V and 3 bases from J, the gap between germline ends came to 9 bases. Germline V CDR1 and CDR2: LGHNT, FRNRAP. CDR3 length: 13 residues. The CDR3 reads CASGSGRYTEAFF. DNA of the CDR3: TGTGCTAGTGGTTCCGGACGTTACACTGAAGCTTTCTTT.

The rearrangement joins TRBV6-1 to TRBJ1-4; tentatively, D is TRBD1 (5 bases). CDR1 is MNHNS and CDR2 is SASEGT in the germline V gene. V was cut by 2 bases and J by 8 bases, with 15 bases left in between. This CDR3 has 15 residues. The CDR3 spells CASSEQPGLSEKLFF. The CDR3 bases are TGTGCCAGCAGTGAACAACCAGGGTTAAGCGAAAAACTGTTTTTT.

This clone has more than one count but fewer than ten. The rearrangement uses TRBV4-1 and TRBJ1-2; D is possibly TRBD1 (5 bases). The V gene lost 0 bases and the J gene lost 4 bases, with 9 bases spanning the gap. Germline loops: CDR1 MGHRA, CDR2 YSYEKL. The CDR3 contains 14 residues. CDR3 DNA sequence: TGCGCCAGCAGCCAAGACAGGGTCGGCTATGGCTACACCTTC. Protein product: CASSQDRVGYGYTF.